These T cell receptor beta chains were read from a single sample in a study of cytomegalovirus exposure and HLA in healthy donors. Assay used: immunoSEQ multiplex PCR; TCRdb lists only in-frame clones, some missing. The data contain about 130,000 clones, roughly 85% of them seen just once; the ten biggest clones take up less than 2%. Sequenced material: PBMCs. These receptors came from a man aged 40-49 years in good health and CMV-seronegative. Each CDR3 is given with its conserved first and last residue. A D gene is named only where the DNA matches it firmly. Clone size is stated in some rows and not others, as once, few, many or a class when expanded.

J: TRBJ2-1; V: TRBV29-1; size: NA; D: NA; CDR3: CSVGHALSSYNEQFF; DNA: TGCAGCGTTGGGCACGCTCTCAGCTCCTACAATGAGCAGTTCTTC
J: TRBJ2-3; V: TRBV15; size: NA; D: NA; CDR3: CATSKRAVRTDTQYF; DNA: TGTGCCACCAGCAAGAGGGCGGTTCGCACAGATACGCAGTATTTT
J: TRBJ2-1; V: TRBV2; size: few; D: TRBD2; CDR3: CASSDKQLAGGPNEQFF; DNA: TGTGCCAGCAGCGACAAACAACTAGCGGGAGGGCCCAATGAGCAGTTCTTC
J: TRBJ2-1; V: TRBV5-3; size: few; D: TRBD1; CDR3: CASSKPGTDNEQFF; DNA: TGTGCCAGCAGCAAACCCGGGACAGACAATGAGCAGTTCTTC
J: TRBJ2-7; V: TRBV5-1; size: NA; D: NA; CDR3: CASSLAGEGSYEQYF; DNA: TGCGCCAGCAGCTTGGCAGGCGAGGGATCCTACGAGCAGTACTTC
J: TRBJ2-1; V: TRBV12-5; size: NA; D: NA; CDR3: CASGLVVTGYLNEQFF; DNA: TGTGCTAGTGGTTTGGTAGTAACAGGGTACCTCAATGAGCAGTTCTTC
J: TRBJ1-2; V: TRBV11-2; size: NA; D: TRBD1; CDR3: CASSPGGLYGYTF; DNA: TGTGCCAGCTCCCCAGGGGGACTCTATGGCTACACCTTC
J: TRBJ2-1; V: TRBV21-1; size: NA; D: NA; CDR3: CASSEGQGSGPFF; DNA: TGTGCCAGCAGCGAAGGACAGGGAAGCGGGCCTTTCTTC
J: TRBJ1-5; V: TRBV27; size: NA; D: NA; CDR3: CASGTYNQPQHF; DNA: TGTGCCAGCGGGACATATAATCAGCCCCAGCATTTT
J: TRBJ2-7; V: TRBV6-5; size: NA; D: TRBD2; CDR3: CASSGLAGPSHEQYF; DNA: TGTGCCAGCAGTGGCCTAGCGGGACCCTCTCACGAGCAGTACTTC
J: TRBJ2-3; V: TRBV5-6; size: NA; D: NA; CDR3: CASSLAADTQYF; DNA: TGTGCCAGCAGCTTGGCCGCAGATACGCAGTATTTT
J: TRBJ2-7; V: TRBV6-1; size: NA; D: TRBD2; CDR3: CASSGLAGSYEQYF; DNA: TGTGCCAGCAGTGGACTAGCGGGGTCCTACGAGCAGTACTTC
J: TRBJ2-3; V: TRBV19; size: few; D: NA; CDR3: CASSIEDIDTQYF; DNA: TGTGCCAGTAGTATCGAGGACATCGATACGCAGTATTTT
J: TRBJ1-3; V: TRBV19; size: NA; D: NA; CDR3: CASSIRFSGNTIYF; DNA: TGTGCCAGTAGTATCCGTTTCTCTGGAAACACCATATATTTT
J: TRBJ2-7; V: TRBV29-1; size: NA; D: NA; CDR3: CSVAPGRRGYEQYF; DNA: TGCAGCGTTGCCCCGGGACGGCGGGGCTACGAGCAGTACTTC
J: TRBJ1-2; V: TRBV29-1; size: NA; D: NA; CDR3: CSVEGQGNYGYTF; DNA: TGCAGCGTTGAGGGGCAGGGTAACTATGGCTACACCTTC
J: TRBJ2-2; V: TRBV27; size: NA; D: NA; CDR3: CASSLIHTGELFF; DNA: TGTGCCAGCAGTCTAATTCACACCGGGGAGCTGTTTTTT
J: TRBJ1-1; V: TRBV5-1; size: NA; D: TRBD1; CDR3: CASWTGNTEAFF; DNA: TGCGCCAGCTGGACAGGGAACACTGAAGCTTTCTTT